This paragraph reports one T cell receptor (beta chain). With 6 bases clipped from V and 6 bases from J, the junction kept 8 bases outside the gene matches. The CDR3 spans 15 residues. Germline CDR1 MNHEY, CDR2 SVGAGI. This sample was taken from a study of blood T cell repertoires in COVID-19. Clones were sequenced by immunoSEQ multiplex PCR, and TCRdb holds only the in-frame ones, with some missing. Of 450,000 or so clones in the sample, 80% to 90% were seen once. The source is a man between 18 and 35 years old with COVID-19, enrolled during active disease. The sample consisted of peripheral blood. The chain employs TRBV6-5 and TRBJ1-4; TRBD1 matches 9 bases. CDR3 coding DNA: TGTGCCAGCAGCCCGGGGGGACAGGGCTATGAAAAACTGTTTTTT. Translated, it gives CASSPGGQGYEKLFF.